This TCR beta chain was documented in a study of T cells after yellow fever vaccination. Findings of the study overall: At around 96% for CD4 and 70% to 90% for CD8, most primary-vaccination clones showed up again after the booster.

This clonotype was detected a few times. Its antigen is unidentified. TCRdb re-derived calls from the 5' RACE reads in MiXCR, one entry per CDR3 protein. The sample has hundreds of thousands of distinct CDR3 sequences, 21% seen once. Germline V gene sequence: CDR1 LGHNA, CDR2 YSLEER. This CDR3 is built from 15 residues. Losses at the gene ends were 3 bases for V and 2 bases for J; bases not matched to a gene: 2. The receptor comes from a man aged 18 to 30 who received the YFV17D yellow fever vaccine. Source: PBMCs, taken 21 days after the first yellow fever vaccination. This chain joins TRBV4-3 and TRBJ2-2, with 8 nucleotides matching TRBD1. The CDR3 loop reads CASSHDRGNTGELFF. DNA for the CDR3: TGCGCCAGCAGCCATGACAGGGGCAACACCGGGGAGCTGTTTTTT.